The 3 T cell receptor beta chains reported below all come from one sample, sequenced in a study of blood T cell repertoires in COVID-19. Profiling relied on immunoSEQ multiplex PCR, and the TCRdb table lists in-frame clones only, not all of them. The sample yields over 150,000 clones, over 80% seen once. The sequenced sample was peripheral blood. These receptors came from a woman in her thirties or forties with COVID-19, enrolled during active disease.

The V call is TRBV7-2, the J call TRBJ2-1; 7 nucleotides match TRBD1. V lost 1 base to trimming and J lost 3 bases; unmatched junction nucleotides: 15. This CDR3 region has 19 residues. Germline lookup yields CDR1 SGHTA and CDR2 FQGNSA. The CDR3 DNA follows: TGTGCCAGCAGCTTAGGACGCCTCCTCAGGGACAGTTACTACAATGAGCAGTTCTTC. Translated: CASSLGRLLRDSYYNEQFF.

V is TRBV14 and J is TRBJ2-1, with TRBD1 as a possible D gene (6 bases). Germline lookup yields CDR1 SGHDN and CDR2 FVKESK. This CDR3 is 16 amino acids long. The V end lost 4 bases, the J end lost 9 bases, and 22 bases lay between the germline ends. In DNA form, the CDR3 reads TGTGCCAGCAGCCGAGTCTCCTTACGCAGGGGTGGTGAGCAGTTCTTC. Translating it yields CASSRVSLRRGGEQFF. The full variable domain, rest sourced from reference TRBV14 and TRBJ2-1, is EAGVTQFPSHSVIEKGQTVTLRCDPISGHDNLYWYRRVMGKEIKFLLHFVKESKQDESGMPNNRFLAERTGGTYSTLKVQPAELEDSGVYFCASSRVSLRRGGEQFFGPGTRLTVL.

The chain has TRBV5-1 and TRBJ2-2; 9 bases map to TRBD1. V gave up 6 bases and J gave up 6 bases; unmatched junction bases: 6. CDR1 is SGHRS and CDR2 is YFSETQ in the germline V gene. This CDR3 is 14 amino acids long. CDR3 residues: CASKDRGRAGELFF. The CDR3 DNA is TGCGCCAGCAAGGACAGGGGAAGGGCCGGGGAGCTGTTTTTT. The variable domain in full, with the rest retrieved from reference TRBV5-1 and TRBJ2-2, is KAGVTQTPRYLIKTRGQQVTLSCSPISGHRSVSWYQQTPGQGLQFLFEYFSETQRNKGNFPGRFSGRQFSNSRSEMNVSTLELGDSALYLCASKDRGRAGELFFGEGSRLTVL.